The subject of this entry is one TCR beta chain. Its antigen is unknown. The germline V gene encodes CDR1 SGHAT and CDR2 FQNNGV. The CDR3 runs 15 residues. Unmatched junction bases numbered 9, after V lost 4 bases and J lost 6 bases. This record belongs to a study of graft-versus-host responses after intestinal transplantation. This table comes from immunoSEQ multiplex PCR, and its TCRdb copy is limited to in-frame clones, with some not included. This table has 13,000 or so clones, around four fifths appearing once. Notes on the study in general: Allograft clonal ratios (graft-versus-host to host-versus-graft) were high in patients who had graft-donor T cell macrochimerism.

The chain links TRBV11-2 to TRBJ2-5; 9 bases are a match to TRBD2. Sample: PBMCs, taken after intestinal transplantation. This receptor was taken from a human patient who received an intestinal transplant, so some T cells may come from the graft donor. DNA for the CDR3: TGTGCCAGCAGCTCTGACCGCGGGGGGGCGAAGACCCAGTACTTC. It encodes CASSSDRGGAKTQYF.